This TCR beta chain was captured in a study of cytomegalovirus exposure and HLA in healthy donors. Across the study: There were approximately 400 genotyped donors. Of these, roughly 82% fell in the genetic ancestry cluster associated with self-reported Caucasian donors. General study points: Versus the approximately 700-donor mean, an Asian-associated ancestry cluster reportedly showed fewer N-insertions in a later analysis.

Germline V CDR1 and CDR2: LNHDA, SQIVND (reference sequence). This CDR3 comprises 15 residues. Unmatched junction bases numbered 7, after V lost 6 bases and J lost 3 bases. Comments on this clone: The antigen is unknown.

PCR was performed using 60 Vbeta and 13 Jbeta primers. TCRdb keeps only in-frame clones here, not all; method: immunoSEQ multiplex PCR. There are some 150,000 clones in the sample; approximately 82% occur only once, and approximately 2% lies in the top ten. The chain has TRBV19 and TRBJ2-3; TRBD1 aligns across 9 bases. The sequencing input was PBMCs. The clonotype was recovered from a middle-aged woman in good health and CMV-seronegative. The CDR3 loop reads CASSSTGGLTDTQYF. The DNA of the CDR3 is TGTGCCAGTAGCTCCACAGGGGGCCTAACAGATACGCAGTATTTT.